The source of this T cell receptor beta chain is a study of cytomegalovirus exposure and HLA in healthy donors. Whole-study findings and limits: Confirmation was obtained in vitro that three CMV-associated chains are specific for CMV antigens. The tendency of first-cohort TCR clusters to co-occur in the 95 to 150 validation repertoires was the finding of a later analysis.

Looked up from germline, CDR1 is SGHTS and CDR2 is YDEGEE. The CDR3 totals 14 residues. Sequenced by immunoSEQ multiplex PCR; TCRdb stores in-frame clones only, minus some. This sample has some 150,000 clones; just over 85% occur once, and the top ten carry approximately 2%. Donors came from a validation cohort of some 110 subjects, distinct from the first 666-subject cohort. As to this clone: The antigen is undetermined. A junction boundary mismatches the germline segment, possibly from a read error.

What was sequenced was PBMCs. The chain uses TRBV5-8 and TRBJ2-7; 10 nucleotides align to TRBD1. The sequence was obtained from a human donor in good health. The CDR3 protein is CAISRDRGAYEQYF. The CDR3 DNA is TGTGCCATCAGCCGGGACAGGGGAGCCTACGAGCAGTACTTC.